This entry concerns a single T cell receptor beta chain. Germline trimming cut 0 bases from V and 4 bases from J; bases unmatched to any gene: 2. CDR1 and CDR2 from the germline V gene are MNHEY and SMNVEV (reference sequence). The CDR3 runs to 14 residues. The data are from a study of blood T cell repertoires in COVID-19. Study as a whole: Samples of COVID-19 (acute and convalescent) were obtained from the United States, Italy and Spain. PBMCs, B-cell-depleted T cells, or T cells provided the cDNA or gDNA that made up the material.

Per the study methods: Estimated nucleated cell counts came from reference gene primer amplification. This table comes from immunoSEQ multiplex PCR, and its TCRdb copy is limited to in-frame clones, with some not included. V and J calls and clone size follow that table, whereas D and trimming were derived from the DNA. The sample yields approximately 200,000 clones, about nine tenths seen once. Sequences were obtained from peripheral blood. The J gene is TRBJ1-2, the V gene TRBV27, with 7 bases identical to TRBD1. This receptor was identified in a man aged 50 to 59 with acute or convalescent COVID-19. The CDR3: CASSLSQGIYGYTF. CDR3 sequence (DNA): TGTGCCAGCAGTTTATCACAGGGGATCTATGGCTACACCTTC.